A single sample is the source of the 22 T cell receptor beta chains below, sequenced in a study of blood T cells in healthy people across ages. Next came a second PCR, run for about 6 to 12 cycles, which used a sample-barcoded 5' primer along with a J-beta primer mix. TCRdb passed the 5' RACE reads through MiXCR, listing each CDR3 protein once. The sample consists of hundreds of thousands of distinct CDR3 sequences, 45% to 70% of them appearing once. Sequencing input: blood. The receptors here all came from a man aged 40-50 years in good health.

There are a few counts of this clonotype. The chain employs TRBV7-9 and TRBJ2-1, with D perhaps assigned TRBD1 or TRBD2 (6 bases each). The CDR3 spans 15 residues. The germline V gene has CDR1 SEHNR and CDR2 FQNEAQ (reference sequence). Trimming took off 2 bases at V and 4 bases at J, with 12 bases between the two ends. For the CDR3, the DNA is TGTGCCAGCAGCTTACGGAGGGGGAGGTACAATGAGCAGTTCTTC. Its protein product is CASSLRRGRYNEQFF.

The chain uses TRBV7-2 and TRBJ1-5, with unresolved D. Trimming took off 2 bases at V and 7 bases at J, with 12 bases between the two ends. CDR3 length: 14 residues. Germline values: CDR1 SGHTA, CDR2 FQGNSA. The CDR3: CASSLRSESQPQHF. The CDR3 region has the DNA TGTGCCAGCAGCTTAAGGTCGGAAAGCCAGCCCCAGCATTTT.

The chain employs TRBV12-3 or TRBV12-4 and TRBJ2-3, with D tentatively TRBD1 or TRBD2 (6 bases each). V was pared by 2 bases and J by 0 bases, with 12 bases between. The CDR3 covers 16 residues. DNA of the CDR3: TGTGCCAGCAGTTTACTCGGGGGCGTTAGCACAGATACGCAGTATTTT. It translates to CASSLLGGVSTDTQYF.

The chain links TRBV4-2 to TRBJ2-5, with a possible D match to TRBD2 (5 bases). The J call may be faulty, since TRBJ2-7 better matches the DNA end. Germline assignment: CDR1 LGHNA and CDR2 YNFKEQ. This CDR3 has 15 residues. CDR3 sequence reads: CASSRAGDRNYEQYF. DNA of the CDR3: TGTGCCAGCAGCCGGGCGGGCGACCGAAACTACGAGCAGTACTTC.

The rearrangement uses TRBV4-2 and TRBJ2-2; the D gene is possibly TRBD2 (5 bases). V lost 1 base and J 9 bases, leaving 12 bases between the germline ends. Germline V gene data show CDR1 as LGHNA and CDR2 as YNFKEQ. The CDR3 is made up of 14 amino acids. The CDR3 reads CASSQAGVGRELFF. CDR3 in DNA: TGTGCCAGCAGCCAAGCCGGGGTTGGTAGGGAGCTGTTTTTT.

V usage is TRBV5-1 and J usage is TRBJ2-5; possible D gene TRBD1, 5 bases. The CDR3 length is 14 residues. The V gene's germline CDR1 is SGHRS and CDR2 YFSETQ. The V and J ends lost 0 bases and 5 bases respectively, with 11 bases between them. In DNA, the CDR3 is TGCGCCAGCAGCTTGGGGGGCGATGAGGAGACCCAGTACTTC. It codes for CASSLGGDEETQYF.

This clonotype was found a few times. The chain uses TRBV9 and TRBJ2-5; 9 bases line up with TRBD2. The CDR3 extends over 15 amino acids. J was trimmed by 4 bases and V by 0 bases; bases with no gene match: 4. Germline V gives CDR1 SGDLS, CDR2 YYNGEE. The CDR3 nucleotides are TGTGCCAGCAGCGTAGCAGCGGGAGGTGGAGAGACCCAGTACTTC. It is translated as CASSVAAGGGETQYF.

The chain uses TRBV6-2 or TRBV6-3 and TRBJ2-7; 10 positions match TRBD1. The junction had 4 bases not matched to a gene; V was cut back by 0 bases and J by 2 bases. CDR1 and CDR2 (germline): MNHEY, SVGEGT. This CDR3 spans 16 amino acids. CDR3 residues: CASSYSDRGFAYEQYF. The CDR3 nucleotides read TGTGCCAGCAGTTACTCGGACAGGGGGTTCGCCTACGAGCAGTACTTC.

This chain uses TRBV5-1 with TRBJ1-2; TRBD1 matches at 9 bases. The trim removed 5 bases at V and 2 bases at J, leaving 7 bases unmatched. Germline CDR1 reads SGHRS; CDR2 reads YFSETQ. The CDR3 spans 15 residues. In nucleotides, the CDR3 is TGCGCCAGCAGATCAAACAGGGGGCTAAACTATGGCTACACCTTC. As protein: CASRSNRGLNYGYTF. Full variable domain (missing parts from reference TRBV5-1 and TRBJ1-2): KAGVTQTPRYLIKTRGQQVTLSCSPISGHRSVSWYQQTPGQGLQFLFEYFSETQRNKGNFPGRFSGRQFSNSRSEMNVSTLELGDSALYLCASRSNRGLNYGYTFGSGTRLTVV.

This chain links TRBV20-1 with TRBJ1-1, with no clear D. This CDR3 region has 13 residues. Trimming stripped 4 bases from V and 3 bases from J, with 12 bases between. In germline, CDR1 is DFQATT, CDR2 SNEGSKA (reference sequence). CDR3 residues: CSAKKNKDTEAFF. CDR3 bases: TGCAGTGCTAAGAAGAACAAGGACACTGAAGCTTTCTTT.

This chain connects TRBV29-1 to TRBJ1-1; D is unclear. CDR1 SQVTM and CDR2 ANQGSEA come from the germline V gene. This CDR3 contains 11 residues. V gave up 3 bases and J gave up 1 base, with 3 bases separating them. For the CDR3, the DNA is TGCAGCGTTGACGAGAACACTGAAGCTTTCTTT. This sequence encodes CSVDENTEAFF. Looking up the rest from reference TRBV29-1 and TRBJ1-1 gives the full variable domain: SAVISQKPSRDICQRGTSLTIQCQVDSQVTMMFWYRQQPGQSLTLIATANQGSEATYESGFVIDKFPISRPNLTFSTLTVSNMSPEDSSIYLCSVDENTEAFFGQGTRLTVV.

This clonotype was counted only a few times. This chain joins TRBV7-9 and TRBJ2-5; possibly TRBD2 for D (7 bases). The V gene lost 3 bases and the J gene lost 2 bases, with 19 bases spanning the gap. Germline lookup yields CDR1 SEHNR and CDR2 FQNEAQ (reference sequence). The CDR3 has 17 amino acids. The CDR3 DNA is TGTGCCAGCAGCTTCCTCGGCGGGGGCGGGGATCAAGAGACCCAGTACTTC. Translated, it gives CASSFLGGGGDQETQYF. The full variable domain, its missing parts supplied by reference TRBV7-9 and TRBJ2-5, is DTGVSQNPRHKITKRGQNVTFRCDPISEHNRLYWYRQTLGQGPEFLTYFQNEAQLEKSRLLSDRFSAERPKGSFSTLEIQRTEQGDSAMYLCASSFLGGGGDQETQYFGPGTRLLVL.

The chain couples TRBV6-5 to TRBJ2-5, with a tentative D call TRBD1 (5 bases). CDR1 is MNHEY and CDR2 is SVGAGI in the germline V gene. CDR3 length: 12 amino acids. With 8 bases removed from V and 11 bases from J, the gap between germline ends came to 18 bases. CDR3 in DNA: TGTGCCAGCGCCCCTATCCAGGGTGAGCAGTACTTC. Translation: CASAPIQGEQYF.

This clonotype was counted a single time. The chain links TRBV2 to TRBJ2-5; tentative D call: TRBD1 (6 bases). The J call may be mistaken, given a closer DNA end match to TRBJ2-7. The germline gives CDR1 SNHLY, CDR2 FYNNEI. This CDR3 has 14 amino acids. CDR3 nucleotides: TGTGCCAGCAGTGGCCAGGGGCTAACCTACGAGCAGTACTTC. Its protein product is CASSGQGLTYEQYF.

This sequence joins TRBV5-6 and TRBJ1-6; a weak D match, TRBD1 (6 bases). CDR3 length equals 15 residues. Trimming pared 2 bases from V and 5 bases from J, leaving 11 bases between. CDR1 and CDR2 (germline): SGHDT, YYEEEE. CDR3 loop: CASSFTGINNSPLHF. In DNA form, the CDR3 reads TGTGCCAGCAGCTTCACAGGGATCAATAATTCACCCCTCCACTTT. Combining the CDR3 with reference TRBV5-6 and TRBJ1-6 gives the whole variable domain DAGVTQSPTHLIKTRGQQVTLRCSPKSGHDTVSWYQQALGQGPQFIFQYYEEEERQRGNFPDRFSGHQFPNYSSELNVNALLLGDSALYLCASSFTGINNSPLHFGNGTRLTVT.

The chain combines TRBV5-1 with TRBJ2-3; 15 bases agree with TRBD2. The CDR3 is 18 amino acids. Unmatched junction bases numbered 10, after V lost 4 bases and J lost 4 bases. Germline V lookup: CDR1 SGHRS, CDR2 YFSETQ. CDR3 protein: CASSARTSGRAGADTQYF. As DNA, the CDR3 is TGCGCCAGCAGCGCCCGGACTAGCGGGAGGGCCGGGGCAGATACGCAGTATTTT.

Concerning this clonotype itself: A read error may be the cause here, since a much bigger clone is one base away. CDR3 sequence reads: CASSYSMGSYEQYF. The DNA for the CDR3 is TGTGCCAGCAGTTACTCGATGGGCTCCTACGAGCAGTACTTC. This rearrangement joins TRBV6-5 to TRBJ2-7; the D is unclear. V lost 0 bases, J lost 0 bases, and 6 bases lay in between. From germline, CDR1 is MNHEY and CDR2 SVGAGI. This CDR3 is built from 14 residues.

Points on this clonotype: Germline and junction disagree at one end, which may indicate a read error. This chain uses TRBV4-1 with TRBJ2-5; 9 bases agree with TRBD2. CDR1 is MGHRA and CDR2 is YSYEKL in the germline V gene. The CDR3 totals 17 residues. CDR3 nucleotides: TGCGCCTGCAGAAAAGATCAACTAGCGGGCCTCCAAGAGACCCAGTACTTC. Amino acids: CACRKDQLAGLQETQYF.

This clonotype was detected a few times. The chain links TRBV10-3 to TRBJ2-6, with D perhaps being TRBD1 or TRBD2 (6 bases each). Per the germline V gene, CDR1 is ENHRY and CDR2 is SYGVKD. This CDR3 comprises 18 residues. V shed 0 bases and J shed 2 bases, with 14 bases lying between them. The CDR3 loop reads CAISESTGGRPGANVLTF. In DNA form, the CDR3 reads TGTGCCATCAGTGAGTCGACTGGGGGGCGGCCTGGGGCCAACGTCCTGACTTTC.

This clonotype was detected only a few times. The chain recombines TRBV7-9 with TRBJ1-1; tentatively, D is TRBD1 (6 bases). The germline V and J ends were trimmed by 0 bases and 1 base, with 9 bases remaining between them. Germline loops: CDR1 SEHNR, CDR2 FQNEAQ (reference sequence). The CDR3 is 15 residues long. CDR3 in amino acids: CASSLARGANTEAFF. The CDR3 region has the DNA TGTGCCAGCAGCTTAGCCCGGGGGGCGAACACTGAAGCTTTCTTT.

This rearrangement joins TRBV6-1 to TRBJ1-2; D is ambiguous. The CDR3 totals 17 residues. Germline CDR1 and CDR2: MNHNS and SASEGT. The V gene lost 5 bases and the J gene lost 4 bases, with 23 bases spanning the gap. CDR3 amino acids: CASSTRQNQYPVYGYTF. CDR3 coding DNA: TGTGCCAGCAGTACAAGGCAGAACCAGTATCCGGTCTATGGCTACACCTTC.

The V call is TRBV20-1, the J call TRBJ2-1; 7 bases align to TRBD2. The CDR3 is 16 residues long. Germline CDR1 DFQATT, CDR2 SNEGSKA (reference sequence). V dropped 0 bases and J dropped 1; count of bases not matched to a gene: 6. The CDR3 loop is CSARDWLADSYNEQFF. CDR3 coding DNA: TGCAGTGCTAGAGATTGGCTAGCGGATTCCTACAATGAGCAGTTCTTC.